This T cell receptor beta chain was observed in a study of CD8+CD57+ T cells in acquired aplastic anemia. Across the study: Mean DNA quantity obtained from sorted CD4+ and CD8+ cells was 3 to 3.5 ug.

Many counts were recorded for this clonotype. The antigen remains undetermined. Genomic DNA constituted the template upon which TCR beta VDJ and CDR3 profiling was performed. One entry per CDR3 protein results from TCRdb running MiXCR on the reads. Of under 350,000 distinct CDR3 sequences in the sample, approximately 57% are singletons; the top ten hold 6.5% to 10%. General study findings and limits: The study identified roughly 31 CD8+ CDR3 sequences shared by patients and controls. The CD8+ Simpson's diversity of patients and controls was not significantly different.

Germline V gene sequence: CDR1 SGHVS, CDR2 FQNEAQ. V was cut by 1 base and J by 0 bases, with 3 bases left in between. The CDR3 totals 13 residues. Sequenced sample: sorted CD4+, CD8+, or CD8+CD57+ T cells (not recorded which) from PBMCs. This chain joins TRBV7-8 and TRBJ1-1; unclear D gene. The sequence came from a human donor with severe aplastic anemia or a healthy control (not recorded which). The CDR3 DNA reads as TGTGCCAGCAGCTTAGTCGTGAACACTGAAGCTTTCTTT. This gives the protein CASSLVVNTEAFF.